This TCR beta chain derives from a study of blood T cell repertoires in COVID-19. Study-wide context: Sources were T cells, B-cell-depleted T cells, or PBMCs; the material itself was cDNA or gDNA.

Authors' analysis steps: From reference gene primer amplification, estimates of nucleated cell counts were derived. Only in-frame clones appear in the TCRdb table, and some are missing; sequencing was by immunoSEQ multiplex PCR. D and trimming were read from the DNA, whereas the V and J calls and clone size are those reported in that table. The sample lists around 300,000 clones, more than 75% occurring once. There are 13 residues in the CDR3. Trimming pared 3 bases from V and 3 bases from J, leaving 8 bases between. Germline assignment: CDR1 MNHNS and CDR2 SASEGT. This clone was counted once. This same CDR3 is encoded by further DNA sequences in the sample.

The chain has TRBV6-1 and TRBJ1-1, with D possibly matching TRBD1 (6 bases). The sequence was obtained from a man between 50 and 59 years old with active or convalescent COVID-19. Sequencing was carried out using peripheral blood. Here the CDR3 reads CASSEGQDTEAFF. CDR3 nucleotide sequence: TGTGCCAGCAGTGAGGGACAAGACACTGAAGCTTTCTTT.